The 25 T cell receptor beta chains in this list originate from one sample, sequenced in a study of T-cell memory formation after mild COVID-19. TCRdb ran MiXCR on the 5' RACE reads and lists one entry per CDR3 protein. The repertoire consists of hundreds of thousands of distinct CDR3 sequences, with about 13% occurring once and the leading ten covering over 20%. Input material: PBMCs or a T cell subset sorted from them (not recorded which). These receptors were collected from a man aged 18 to 30 who had mild COVID-19 (a few samples of this study predate the infection). Cell type and time point are not known.

Only a few counts were recorded for this clonotype. The V call is TRBV3-1, the J call TRBJ2-7; 7 bases line up with TRBD1. The CDR3 loop spans 14 amino acids. The germline V gene has CDR1 LGHDT and CDR2 YNNKEL (reference sequence). Trimming removed 3 bases from V and 0 bases from J; junction bases left unmatched: 2. The CDR3: CASSHRDSSYEQYF. The CDR3 coding sequence is TGTGCCAGCAGCCATCGGGACAGCTCCTACGAGCAGTACTTC.

Many counts were recorded for this clonotype. The J gene is TRBJ2-7, the V gene TRBV7-2; the match to TRBD2 covers 8 bases. Germline values: CDR1 SGHTA, CDR2 FQGNSA. The CDR3 has 15 amino acids. V lost 0 bases, J lost 0 bases, and 1 base stayed unmatched. The CDR3 DNA reads as TGTGCCAGCAGCTTAGCAGCGGGGGTCTCCTACGAGCAGTACTTC. This gives the protein CASSLAAGVSYEQYF.

The chain couples TRBV4-1 to TRBJ2-4; D is possibly TRBD1 (7 bases). The CDR3 has 17 residues. Germline V gene sequence: CDR1 MGHRA, CDR2 YSYEKL. V lost 5 bases to trimming and J lost 2 bases, with 19 bases between them. The CDR3 DNA reads TGCGCCAGCAGCTACAAACAGGGGAGGCCACCCAAAAACATTCAGTACTTC. Protein sequence: CASSYKQGRPPKNIQYF.

Ten or more counts support this clonotype. This chain connects TRBV7-2 to TRBJ2-1; D is unresolved. The V gene's germline CDR1 is SGHTA and CDR2 FQGNSA. Deletions cut 1 base from V and 12 bases from J, with 10 bases between. This CDR3 comprises 12 residues. The CDR3 here is CASSLVGKWQFF. DNA of the CDR3: TGTGCCAGCAGCTTAGTGGGCAAGTGGCAGTTCTTC.

This clonotype was seen ten or more times. This chain joins TRBV4-1 and TRBJ1-4, with D tentatively TRBD1 (6 bases). This CDR3 is built from 14 residues. Per the germline V gene, CDR1 is MGHRA and CDR2 is YSYEKL. Between the trimmed V and J ends, which lost 6 bases and 7 bases, there was a span of 15 bases. The CDR3 spells CASRNTGKFEKLFF. CDR3 DNA: TGCGCCAGCAGAAATACAGGGAAGTTTGAAAAACTGTTTTTT.

The rearrangement links TRBV18 to TRBJ2-7; D unresolved. Looked up from germline, CDR1 is KGHSH and CDR2 is LQKENI. The length of the CDR3 is 13 residues. V dropped 5 bases and J dropped 1 base, with 9 bases sitting between them. The CDR3 is CASSTTESYEQYV. In nucleotides, the CDR3 is TGTGCCAGCTCAACGACGGAGTCCTACGAGCAGTACGTC.

Only a few counts were recorded for this clonotype. The chain joins TRBV7-9 to TRBJ2-7, with D perhaps TRBD2 (5 bases). Germline values: CDR1 SEHNR, CDR2 FQNEAQ (reference sequence). This CDR3 contains 14 residues. Trimming took 5 bases from V and 7 from J, leaving 18 bases between them. CDR3 bases: TGTGCCAGCAGCCCACCCACGCGGGTGGAAGAGCAGTACTTC. This encodes CASSPPTRVEEQYF.

V gene TRBV12-3 or TRBV12-4 combines with J gene TRBJ1-2; a weak D match, TRBD1 (5 bases). V was clipped by 5 bases and J by 8 bases, with 12 bases between them. The CDR3 extends over 12 amino acids. The CDR3 DNA is TGTGCCAGCAGTCCGGGCGGGGGAGGCTACACCTTC. This sequence encodes CASSPGGGGYTF.

The rearrangement uses TRBV2 and TRBJ2-7; 8 bases map to TRBD2. Germline loops: CDR1 SNHLY, CDR2 FYNNEI. J lost 10 bases, V lost 7 bases, and 6 bases had no gene match. The CDR3 is 11 amino acids. DNA for the CDR3: TGTGCCAGCACCAACGGGGGGGAACAGTACGTC. Translated: CASTNGGEQYV.

The table lists this clonotype with a few counts. At one end the junction does not follow the germline gene, possibly because of a read error. V usage is TRBV18 and J usage is TRBJ2-4, with 7 bases identical to TRBD1. The CDR3 consists of 18 residues. Germline values: CDR1 KGHSH, CDR2 LQKENI. The CDR3 sequence: CASTPRDSRILAKNIQYF. For the CDR3, the DNA is TGTGCCAGCACACCTCGGGACAGTAGAATTCTAGCCAAAAACATTCAGTACTTC.

This clonotype was detected a few times. This sequence joins TRBV7-9 and TRBJ2-1; D may be TRBD2 (6 bases). The germline gives CDR1 SEHNR, CDR2 FQNEAQ (reference sequence). V lost 3 bases, J lost 9 bases, and 21 bases lay in between. The CDR3 is 16 residues long. The CDR3 sequence: CASSFFGTKWRGEQFF. The CDR3, as DNA: TGTGCCAGCAGCTTCTTTGGGACCAAATGGAGGGGTGAGCAGTTCTTC.

CDR3: CASSTQGKAFF. As DNA, the CDR3 is TGTGCCAGCAGCACCCAGGGTAAAGCTTTCTTT. The V call is TRBV11-2, the J call TRBJ1-1; a possible D gene is TRBD1 (5 bases). This CDR3 comprises 11 residues. Looked up from germline, CDR1 is SGHAT and CDR2 is FQNNGV. Trimming took off 5 bases at V and 9 bases at J, with 10 bases between the two ends.

The chain is built from TRBV12-3 or TRBV12-4 and TRBJ1-5, with 7 bases aligning to TRBD1. Unmatched junction bases numbered 17, after V lost 4 bases and J lost 11 bases. CDR3 size: 16 residues. Here the CDR3 reads CASSSTRGQLTAAQHF. CDR3 nucleotides: TGTGCCAGCAGTTCCACCCGGGGACAGCTAACGGCAGCCCAGCATTTT.

This clonotype was seen a handful of times. The chain combines TRBV3-1 with TRBJ1-4; tentatively, D is TRBD1 (6 bases). Germline CDR1 reads LGHDT; CDR2 reads YNNKEL (reference sequence). V was pared by 4 bases and J by 7 bases, with 16 bases between. This CDR3 has 15 amino acids. CDR3 bases: TGTGCCAGCAGCCCCCACCTTGGGACAACTGAAAAACTGTTTTTT. Amino acid sequence: CASSPHLGTTEKLFF. The whole variable domain, remainder taken from reference TRBV3-1 and TRBJ1-4, is DTAVSQTPKYLVTQMGNDKSIKCEQNLGHDTMYWYKQDSKKFLKIMFSYNNKELIINETVPNRFSPKSPDKAHLNLHINSLELGDSAVYFCASSPHLGTTEKLFFGSGTQLSVL.

The CDR3 protein is CASSQRTGGLYEQYV. Here the CDR3 DNA reads TGTGCCAGCAGCCAACGGACTGGGGGTTTGTACGAGCAGTACGTC. The chain couples TRBV7-8 to TRBJ2-7, with D perhaps TRBD1 or TRBD2 (5 bases each). Trimming removed 5 bases from V and 4 bases from J, with 18 bases in between. Germline CDR1 and CDR2: SGHVS and FQNEAQ. The CDR3 is 15 residues long.

The chain has TRBV6-2 or TRBV6-3 and TRBJ2-3, with 9 bases lining up with TRBD2. The germline CDR1 and CDR2 sequences are MNHEY and SVGEGT. V dropped 2 bases and J dropped 2; count of bases not matched to a gene: 11. There are 18 residues in the CDR3. As DNA, the CDR3 is TGTGCCAGCAGTTACCCTAGCGGGGCCCTACGGTACACAGATACGCAGTATTTT. Amino acids: CASSYPSGALRYTDTQYF.

The chain couples TRBV4-3 to TRBJ2-6; D not resolved. This CDR3 has 16 amino acids. The germline V and J ends were trimmed by 3 bases and 1 base, with 10 bases remaining between them. Germline V gene sequence: CDR1 LGHNA, CDR2 YSLEER. The CDR3 region is CASSHPGSSGANVLTF. The CDR3, as DNA: TGCGCCAGCAGCCACCCCGGCTCGTCTGGGGCCAACGTCCTGACTTTC.

The CDR3 protein is CASARTGSSYEQYF. CDR3 sequence (DNA): TGTGCCAGTGCCAGGACAGGCAGCTCCTACGAGCAGTACTTC. The chain has TRBV7-9 and TRBJ2-7, with 7 bases lining up with TRBD1. This CDR3 spans 14 amino acids. The germline V gene has CDR1 SEHNR and CDR2 FQNEAQ (reference sequence). V lost 9 bases and J lost 0; bases outside the gene matches: 8.

The chain recombines TRBV3-1 with TRBJ2-2; D unclear. V lost 0 bases and J lost 7, with 3 bases in between. The CDR3 is 12 residues long. CDR1 is LGHDT and CDR2 is YNNKEL in the germline V gene (reference sequence). In nucleotides, the CDR3 is TGTGCCAGCAGCCAAGATCTCGGGGAGCTGTTTTTT. This gives the protein CASSQDLGELFF.

V usage is TRBV5-1 and J usage is TRBJ2-5; possibly TRBD2 for D (6 bases). Germline loops: CDR1 SGHRS, CDR2 YFSETQ. V lost 6 bases and J lost 3, with 18 bases in between. The CDR3 is made up of 15 amino acids. CDR3 coding DNA: TGCGCCAGCACCTTCGACGGTACGGGGGAAGAGACCCAGTACTTC. As protein: CASTFDGTGEETQYF.

This sequence joins TRBV11-2 and TRBJ1-6, with a possible D match to TRBD1 (5 bases). The CDR3 length is 14 residues. Germline V gene lookup returns CDR1 SGHAT and CDR2 FQNNGV. V was cut by 3 bases and J by 10 bases, with 13 bases left in between. CDR3 protein: CASSFSGGVSPLHF. Here the CDR3 DNA reads TGTGCCAGCAGCTTTTCGGGGGGAGTATCACCCCTCCACTTT.

V gene TRBV5-1 combines with J gene TRBJ2-2; no definite D call. V was pared by 8 bases and J by 0 bases, with 11 bases between. The germline gives CDR1 SGHRS, CDR2 YFSETQ. The length of the CDR3 is 14 residues. CDR3 nucleotides: TGCGCCAGTAGGCCCAACTCGAACACCGGGGAGCTGTTTTTT. Its translation: CASRPNSNTGELFF. Together with reference TRBV5-1 and TRBJ2-2, the CDR3 gives the full variable domain: KAGVTQTPRYLIKTRGQQVTLSCSPISGHRSVSWYQQTPGQGLQFLFEYFSETQRNKGNFPGRFSGRQFSNSRSEMNVSTLELGDSALYLCASRPNSNTGELFFGEGSRLTVL.

The rearrangement joins TRBV4-3 to TRBJ2-3, with D unresolved. The V end lost 1 base, the J end lost 1 base, and 6 bases lay between the germline ends. Germline assignment: CDR1 LGHNA and CDR2 YSLEER. The CDR3 has 14 residues. Here the CDR3 reads CASSQVEGTDTQYF. For the CDR3, the DNA is TGCGCCAGCAGCCAAGTCGAGGGCACAGATACGCAGTATTTT.

The chain links TRBV4-1 to TRBJ1-4; possible D gene TRBD1, 5 bases. The CDR3 has 14 amino acids. From germline, CDR1 is MGHRA and CDR2 YSYEKL. Trimming cost V 4 bases and J 5 bases, with 11 bases left between them. The CDR3 DNA sequence: TGCGCCAGCAGCCCCCTTGGGGGGAATGAAAAACTGTTTTTT. Protein product: CASSPLGGNEKLFF.

This clonotype has a handful of counts. The chain carries TRBV18 and TRBJ1-2, with D uncertain. V was clipped by 3 bases and J by 4 bases, with 9 bases between them. Germline V gives CDR1 KGHSH, CDR2 LQKENI. The CDR3 is made up of 13 amino acids. The DNA for the CDR3 is TGTGCCAGCTCACCGGATCATCCCTATGGCTACACCTTC. Its protein product is CASSPDHPYGYTF.